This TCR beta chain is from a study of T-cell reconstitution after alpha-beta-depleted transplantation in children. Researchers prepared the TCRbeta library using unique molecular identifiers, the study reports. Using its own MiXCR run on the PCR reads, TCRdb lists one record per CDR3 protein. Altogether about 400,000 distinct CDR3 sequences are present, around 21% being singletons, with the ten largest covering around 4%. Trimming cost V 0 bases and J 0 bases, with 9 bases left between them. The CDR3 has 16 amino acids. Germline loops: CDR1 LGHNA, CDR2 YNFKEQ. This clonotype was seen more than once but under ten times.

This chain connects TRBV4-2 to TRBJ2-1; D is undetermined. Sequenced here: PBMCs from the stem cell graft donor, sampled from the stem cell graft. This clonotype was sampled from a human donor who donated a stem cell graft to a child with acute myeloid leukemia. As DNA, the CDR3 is TGTGCCAGCAGCCAAGATGGTCGCGGCTCCTACAATGAGCAGTTCTTC. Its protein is CASSQDGRGSYNEQFF.